This entry lists 8 T cell receptor beta chains sequenced from one sample in a study of identifying expanded T cells in peripheral blood. Measured with immunoSEQ multiplex PCR; TCRdb has only the in-frame clones, and not every one. Of roughly 96,000 clones detected, nearly 90% appear once; the ten largest clones hold under 6.5%. Material for sequencing was blood. The receptor source for this set is a person aged 18 to 75 in good health.

This chain joins TRBV27 and TRBJ2-1; tentative D call: TRBD2 (6 bases). From germline, CDR1 is MNHEY and CDR2 SMNVEV (reference sequence). V lost 3 bases, J lost 6 bases, and 15 bases lay in between. The CDR3 length is 15 residues. In DNA form, the CDR3 reads TGTGCCAGCAGTTTTCGGAGGGCATTTGGCAATGAGCAGTTCTTC. Translating it yields CASSFRRAFGNEQFF.

CDR3 protein: CASQGPGQGMYEQYF. The CDR3, as DNA: TGTGCCAGCCAGGGTCCGGGACAGGGGATGTACGAGCAGTACTTC. The chain carries TRBV2 and TRBJ2-7, with 10 bases fitting TRBD1. Trimming at V came to 8 bases and at J to 4 bases, leaving 11 bases not matched to a gene. The CDR3 sequence is 15 residues long. CDR1 and CDR2 (germline): SNHLY, FYNNEI.

V and J are TRBV6-1 and TRBJ2-5, with TRBD1 as a possible D gene (5 bases). The CDR3 extends over 14 amino acids. Per germline, CDR1 MNHNS and CDR2 SASEGT. Trimming pared 3 bases from V and 7 bases from J, leaving 15 bases between. CDR3: CASSEGILQGTQYF. CDR3 sequence (DNA): TGTGCCAGCAGTGAGGGTATCCTCCAGGGGACCCAGTACTTC.

This chain links TRBV6-5 with TRBJ2-7; no firm D call. V lost 6 bases, J lost 3 bases, and 12 bases lay in between. This CDR3 has 13 amino acids. Germline V CDR1 and CDR2: MNHEY, SVGAGI. The CDR3 sequence: CASRRAVGYEQYF. The CDR3 DNA follows: TGTGCCAGCAGACGCGCGGTAGGCTACGAGCAGTACTTC.

The gene calls are TRBV5-1 and TRBJ1-2; 8 nucleotides agree with TRBD1. The CDR3 is 15 residues long. The J segment lost 2 bases and the V segment lost 0 bases, leaving 3 bases of the junction unmatched. In germline, CDR1 is SGHRS, CDR2 YFSETQ. CDR3 protein: CASSLDGQGNYGYTF. The CDR3, as DNA: TGCGCCAGCAGCTTGGACGGACAGGGAAACTATGGCTACACCTTC.

The rearrangement links TRBV7-2 to TRBJ1-5, with D maybe TRBD1 (5 bases). The CDR3 is made up of 15 amino acids. Trimming removed 4 bases at V and 0 bases at J, with 10 bases between. Germline CDR1 reads SGHTA; CDR2 reads FQGNSA. CDR3 protein: CASSSQADSNQPQHF. DNA of the CDR3: TGTGCCAGCAGCTCACAGGCAGATAGCAATCAGCCCCAGCATTTT.

The chain is built from TRBV5-6 and TRBJ1-2; the D is unclear. This CDR3 contains 15 residues. Trimming cost V 0 bases and J 5 bases, with 14 bases left between them. Germline loops: CDR1 SGHDT, CDR2 YYEEEE. CDR3 loop: CASSLVGRIAYGYTF. As DNA, the CDR3 is TGTGCCAGCAGCTTGGTGGGGAGGATAGCATATGGCTACACCTTC.

The chain employs TRBV9 and TRBJ1-4; the D gene is possibly TRBD1 (6 bases). This CDR3 is 15 amino acids long. Trimming stripped 2 bases from V and 3 bases from J, with 11 bases between. The germline V gene has CDR1 SGDLS and CDR2 YYNGEE. CDR3 amino acids: CASSVTGLSNEKLFF. The CDR3 region has the DNA TGTGCCAGCAGCGTCACAGGGCTGTCTAATGAAAAACTGTTTTTT. Variable domain in full (rest from reference TRBV9 and TRBJ1-4): DSGVTQTPKHLITATGQRVTLRCSPRSGDLSVYWYQQSLDQGLQFLIQYYNGEERAKGNILERFSAQQFPDLHSELNLSSLELGDSALYFCASSVTGLSNEKLFFGSGTQLSVL.